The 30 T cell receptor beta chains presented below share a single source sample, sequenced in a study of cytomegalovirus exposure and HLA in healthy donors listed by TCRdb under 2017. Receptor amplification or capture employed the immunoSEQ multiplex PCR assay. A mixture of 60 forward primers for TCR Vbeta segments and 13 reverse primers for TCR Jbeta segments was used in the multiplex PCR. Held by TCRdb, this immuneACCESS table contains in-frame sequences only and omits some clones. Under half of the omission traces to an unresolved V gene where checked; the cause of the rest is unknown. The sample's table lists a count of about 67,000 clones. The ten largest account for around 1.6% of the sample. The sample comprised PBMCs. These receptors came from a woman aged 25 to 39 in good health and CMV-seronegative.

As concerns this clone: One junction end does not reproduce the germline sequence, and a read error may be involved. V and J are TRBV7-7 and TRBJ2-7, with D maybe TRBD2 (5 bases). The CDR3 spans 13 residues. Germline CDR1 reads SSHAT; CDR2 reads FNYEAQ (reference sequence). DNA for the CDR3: TGTGCTAGCAGCTTAGGAGGCCACTACGAGCAGTACTTC. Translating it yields CASSLGGHYEQYF.

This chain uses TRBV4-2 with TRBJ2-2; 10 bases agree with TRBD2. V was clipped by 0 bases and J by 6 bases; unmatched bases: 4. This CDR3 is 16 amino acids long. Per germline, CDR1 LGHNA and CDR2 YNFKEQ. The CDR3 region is CASSQDHLAGAGELFF. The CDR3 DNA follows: TGTGCCAGCAGCCAAGATCACCTAGCGGGAGCCGGGGAGCTGTTTTTT.

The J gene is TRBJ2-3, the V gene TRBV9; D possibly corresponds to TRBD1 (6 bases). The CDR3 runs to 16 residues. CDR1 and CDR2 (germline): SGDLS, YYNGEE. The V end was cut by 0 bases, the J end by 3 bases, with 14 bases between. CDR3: CASSVGWGLMTDTQYF. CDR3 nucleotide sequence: TGTGCCAGCAGCGTAGGGTGGGGGCTAATGACAGATACGCAGTATTTT.

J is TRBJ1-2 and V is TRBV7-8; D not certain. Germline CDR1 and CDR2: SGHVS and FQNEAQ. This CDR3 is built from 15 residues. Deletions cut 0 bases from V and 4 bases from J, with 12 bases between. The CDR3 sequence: CASSLAGSAAYGYTF. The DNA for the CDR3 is TGTGCCAGCAGCTTAGCGGGGTCAGCGGCCTATGGCTACACCTTC.

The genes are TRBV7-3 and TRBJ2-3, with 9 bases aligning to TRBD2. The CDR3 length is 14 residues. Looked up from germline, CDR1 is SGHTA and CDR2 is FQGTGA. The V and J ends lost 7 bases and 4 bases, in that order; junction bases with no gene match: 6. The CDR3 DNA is TGTGCCAGCAAAACTAGCGGGCCTGCAGATACGCAGTATTTT. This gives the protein CASKTSGPADTQYF.

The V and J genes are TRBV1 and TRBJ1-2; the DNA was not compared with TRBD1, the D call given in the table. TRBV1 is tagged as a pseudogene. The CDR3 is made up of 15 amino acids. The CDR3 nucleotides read TGCACCAGCAGCCAAGTTGACAGGGTCAACTATGGCTACACCTTC. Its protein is CTSSQVDRVNYGYTF.

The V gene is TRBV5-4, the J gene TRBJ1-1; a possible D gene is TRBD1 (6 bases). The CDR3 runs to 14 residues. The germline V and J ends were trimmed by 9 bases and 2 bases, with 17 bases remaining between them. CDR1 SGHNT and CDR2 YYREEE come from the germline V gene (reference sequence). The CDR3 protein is CATYGGQPNTEAFF. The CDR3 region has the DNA TGTGCCACTTATGGAGGACAGCCCAACACTGAAGCTTTCTTT.

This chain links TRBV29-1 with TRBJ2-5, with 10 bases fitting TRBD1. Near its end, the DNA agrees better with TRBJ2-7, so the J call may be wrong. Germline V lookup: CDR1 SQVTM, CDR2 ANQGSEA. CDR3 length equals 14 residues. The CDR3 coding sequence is TGCAGCGTTCCCAAGGGACAGGGGTACCACGAGCAGTACTTC. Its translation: CSVPKGQGYHEQYF.

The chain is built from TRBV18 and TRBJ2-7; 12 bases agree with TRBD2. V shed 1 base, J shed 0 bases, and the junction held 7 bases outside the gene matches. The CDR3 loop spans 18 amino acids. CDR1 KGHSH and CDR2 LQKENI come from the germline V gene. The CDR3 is CASSPQASGRVYSYEQYF. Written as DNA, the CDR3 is TGTGCCAGCTCACCACAGGCTAGCGGGAGGGTCTACTCCTACGAGCAGTACTTC.

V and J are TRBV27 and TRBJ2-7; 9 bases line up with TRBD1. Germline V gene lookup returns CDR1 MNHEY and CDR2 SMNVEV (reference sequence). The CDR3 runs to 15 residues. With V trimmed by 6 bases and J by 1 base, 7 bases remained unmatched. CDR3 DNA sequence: TGTGCCAGCAGCTCTCCGGGACAGGGATCCTACGAGCAGTACTTC. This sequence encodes CASSSPGQGSYEQYF.

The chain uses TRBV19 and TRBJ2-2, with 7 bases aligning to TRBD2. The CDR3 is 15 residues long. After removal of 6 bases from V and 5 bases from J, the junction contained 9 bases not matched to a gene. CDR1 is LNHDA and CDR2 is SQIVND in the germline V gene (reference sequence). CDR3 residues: CASRKGDYLTGELFF. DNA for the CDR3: TGTGCCAGTAGGAAAGGGGACTACTTAACCGGGGAGCTGTTTTTT.

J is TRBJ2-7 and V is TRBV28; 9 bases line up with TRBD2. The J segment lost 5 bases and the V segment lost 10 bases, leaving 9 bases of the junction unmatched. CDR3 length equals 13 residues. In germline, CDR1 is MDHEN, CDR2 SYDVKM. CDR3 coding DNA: TGTGCCACCCGCGGAGCGGGAGGTGACGAGCAGTACTTC. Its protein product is CATRGAGGDEQYF.

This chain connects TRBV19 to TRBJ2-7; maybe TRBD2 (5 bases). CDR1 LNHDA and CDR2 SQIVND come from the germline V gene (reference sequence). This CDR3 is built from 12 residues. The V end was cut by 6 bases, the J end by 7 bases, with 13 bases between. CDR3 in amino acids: CASSPTPGEQYF. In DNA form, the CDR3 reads TGTGCCAGTAGCCCCACCCCGGGGGAGCAGTACTTC.

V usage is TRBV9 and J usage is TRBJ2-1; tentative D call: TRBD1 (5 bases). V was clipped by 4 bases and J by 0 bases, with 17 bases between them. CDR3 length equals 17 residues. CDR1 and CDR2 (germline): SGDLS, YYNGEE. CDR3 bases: TGTGCCAGCAGCCTTTATCAGGGCCGAAGCTCCTACAATGAGCAGTTCTTC. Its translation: CASSLYQGRSSYNEQFF.

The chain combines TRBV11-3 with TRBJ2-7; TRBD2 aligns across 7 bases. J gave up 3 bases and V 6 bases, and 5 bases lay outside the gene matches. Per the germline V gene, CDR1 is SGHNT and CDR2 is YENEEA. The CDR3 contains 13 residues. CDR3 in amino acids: CASSPGLFYEQYF. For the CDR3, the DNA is TGTGCCAGCAGTCCGGGACTATTCTACGAGCAGTACTTC.

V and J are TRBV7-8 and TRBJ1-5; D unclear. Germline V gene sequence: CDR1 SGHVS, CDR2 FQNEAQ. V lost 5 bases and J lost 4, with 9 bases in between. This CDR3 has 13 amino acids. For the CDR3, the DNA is TGTGCCAGCAGCACATTCTTAAATCAGCCCCAGCATTTT. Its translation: CASSTFLNQPQHF.

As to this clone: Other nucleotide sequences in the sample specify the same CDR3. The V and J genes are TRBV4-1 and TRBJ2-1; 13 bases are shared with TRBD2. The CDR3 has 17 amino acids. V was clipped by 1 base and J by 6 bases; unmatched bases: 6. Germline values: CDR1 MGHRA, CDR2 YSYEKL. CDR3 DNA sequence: TGCGCCAGCAGCCAAGCAGGACTAGCGGGAGTGTTCAATGAGCAGTTCTTC. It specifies CASSQAGLAGVFNEQFF.

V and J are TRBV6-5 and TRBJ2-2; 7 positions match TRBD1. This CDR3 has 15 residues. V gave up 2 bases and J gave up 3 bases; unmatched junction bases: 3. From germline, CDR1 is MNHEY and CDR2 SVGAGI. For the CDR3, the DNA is TGTGCCAGCAGTTACAGGGGGACAGACACCGGGGAGCTGTTTTTT. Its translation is CASSYRGTDTGELFF.

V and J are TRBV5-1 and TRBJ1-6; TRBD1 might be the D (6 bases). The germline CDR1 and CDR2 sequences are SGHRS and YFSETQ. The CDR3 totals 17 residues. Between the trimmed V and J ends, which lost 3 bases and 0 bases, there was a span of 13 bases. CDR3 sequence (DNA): TGCGCCAGCAGCTCAGCAGGGGTTAGCTCCTATAATTCACCCCTCCACTTT. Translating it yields CASSSAGVSSYNSPLHF.

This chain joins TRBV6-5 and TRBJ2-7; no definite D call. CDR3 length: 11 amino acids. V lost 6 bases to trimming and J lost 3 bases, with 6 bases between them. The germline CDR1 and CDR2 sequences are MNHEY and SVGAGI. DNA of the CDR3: TGTGCCAGCAGATTCCACTACGAGCAGTACTTC. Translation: CASRFHYEQYF.

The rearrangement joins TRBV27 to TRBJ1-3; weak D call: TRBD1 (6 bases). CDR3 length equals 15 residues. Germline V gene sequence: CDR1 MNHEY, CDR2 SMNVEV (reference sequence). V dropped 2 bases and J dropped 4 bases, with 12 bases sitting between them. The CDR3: CASSLRGGAGNTIYF. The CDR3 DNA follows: TGTGCCAGCAGTTTAAGGGGGGGCGCCGGAAACACCATATATTTT.

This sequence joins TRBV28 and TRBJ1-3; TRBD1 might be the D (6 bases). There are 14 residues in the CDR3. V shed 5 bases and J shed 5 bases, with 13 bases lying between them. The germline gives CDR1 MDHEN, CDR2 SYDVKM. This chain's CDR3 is CASSNRERRNTIYF. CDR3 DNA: TGTGCCAGCAGTAACAGGGAACGTAGAAACACCATATATTTT. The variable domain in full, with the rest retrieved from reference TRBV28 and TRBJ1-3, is DVKVTQSSRYLVKRTGEKVFLECVQDMDHENMFWYRQDPGLGLRLIYFSYDVKMKEKGDIPEGYSVSREKKERFSLILESASTNQTSMYLCASSNRERRNTIYFGEGSWLTVV.

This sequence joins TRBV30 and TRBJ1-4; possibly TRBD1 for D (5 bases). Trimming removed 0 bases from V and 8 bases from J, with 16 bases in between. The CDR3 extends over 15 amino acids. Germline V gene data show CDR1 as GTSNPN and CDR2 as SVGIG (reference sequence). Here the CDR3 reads CAWSVHGQGGEKLFF. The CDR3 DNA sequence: TGTGCCTGGAGTGTACACGGGCAGGGTGGGGAAAAACTGTTTTTT.

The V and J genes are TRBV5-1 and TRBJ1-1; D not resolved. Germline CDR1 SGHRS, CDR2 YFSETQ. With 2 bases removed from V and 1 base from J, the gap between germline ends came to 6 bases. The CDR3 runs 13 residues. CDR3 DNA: TGCGCCAGCAGCTTTCGGGAGAACACTGAAGCTTTCTTT. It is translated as CASSFRENTEAFF.

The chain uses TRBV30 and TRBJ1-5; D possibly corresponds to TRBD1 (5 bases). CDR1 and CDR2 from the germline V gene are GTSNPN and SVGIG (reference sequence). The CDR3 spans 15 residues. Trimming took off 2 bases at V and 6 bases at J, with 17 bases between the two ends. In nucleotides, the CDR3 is TGTGCCTGGAGTCCCCTAACTCCAGGGCCTCAGCCCCAGCATTTT. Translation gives CAWSPLTPGPQPQHF. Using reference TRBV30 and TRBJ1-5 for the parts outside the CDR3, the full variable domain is SQTIHQWPATLVQPVGSPLSLECTVEGTSNPNLYWYRQAAGRGLQLLFYSVGIGQISSEVPQNLSASRPQDRQFILSSKKLLLSDSGFYLCAWSPLTPGPQPQHFGDGTRLSIL.

The CDR3 nucleotides read TGTGCCATCAGTGAGGGCGGGTTCACCGGGGAGCTGTTTTTT. This gives the protein CAISEGGFTGELFF. The chain is built from TRBV10-3 and TRBJ2-2; a possible D gene is TRBD2 (5 bases). The V gene lost 2 bases and the J gene lost 4 bases, with 8 bases spanning the gap. The CDR3 totals 14 residues. CDR1 is ENHRY and CDR2 is SYGVKD in the germline V gene.

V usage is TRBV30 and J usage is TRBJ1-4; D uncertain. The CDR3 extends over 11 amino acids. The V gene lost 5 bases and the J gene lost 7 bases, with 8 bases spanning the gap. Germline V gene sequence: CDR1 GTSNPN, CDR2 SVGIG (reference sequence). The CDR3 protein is CAWSVREKLFF. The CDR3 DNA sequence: TGTGCCTGGTCCGTTCGTGAAAAACTGTTTTTT.

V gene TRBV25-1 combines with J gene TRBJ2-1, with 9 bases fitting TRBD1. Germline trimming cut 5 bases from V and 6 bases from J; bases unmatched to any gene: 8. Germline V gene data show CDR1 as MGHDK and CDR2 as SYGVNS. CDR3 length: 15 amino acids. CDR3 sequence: CASSFGQGPSNEQFF. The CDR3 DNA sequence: TGTGCCAGCAGTTTTGGACAGGGGCCCTCCAATGAGCAGTTCTTC.

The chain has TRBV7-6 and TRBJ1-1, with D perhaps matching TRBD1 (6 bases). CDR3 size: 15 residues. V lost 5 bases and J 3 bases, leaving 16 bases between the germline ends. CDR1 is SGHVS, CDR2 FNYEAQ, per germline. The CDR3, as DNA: TGTGCCAGCAGCCTCGAACCTCAGGGGTACACTGAAGCTTTCTTT. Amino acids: CASSLEPQGYTEAFF. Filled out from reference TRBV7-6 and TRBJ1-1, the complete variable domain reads GAGVSQSPRYKVTKRGQDVALRCDPISGHVSLYWYRQALGQGPEFLTYFNYEAQQDKSGLPNDRFSAERPEGSISTLTIQRTEQRDSAMYRCASSLEPQGYTEAFFGQGTRLTVV.

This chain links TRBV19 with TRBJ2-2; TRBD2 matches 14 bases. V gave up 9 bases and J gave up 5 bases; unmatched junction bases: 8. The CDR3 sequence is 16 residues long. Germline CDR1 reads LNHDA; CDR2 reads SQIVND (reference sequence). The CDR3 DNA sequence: TGTGCCAGCGACCAGGGACTAGCGGGAGTTACCGGGGAGCTGTTTTTT. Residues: CASDQGLAGVTGELFF.